This entry lists 28 T cell receptor beta chains sequenced from one sample in a study of T cells after yellow fever vaccination. One entry per CDR3 protein results from TCRdb running MiXCR on the 5' RACE reads. The sample lists 400,000 to 650,000 distinct CDR3 sequences, 21% occurring once. Sequencing was performed on PBMCs, taken roughly 20 days after the first yellow fever vaccination. The source of these receptors is a man younger than 35 who received the YFV17D yellow fever vaccine.

This clonotype was found a few times. V and J are TRBV11-2 and TRBJ1-6; D may be TRBD1 (6 bases). CDR3 length: 15 residues. CDR1 SGHAT and CDR2 FQNNGV come from the germline V gene. The V end was cut by 1 base, the J end by 9 bases, with 13 bases between. The CDR3 nucleotides are TGTGCCAGCAGCTTAGCGGGGGCGAAAATTTCACCCCTCCACTTT. Its translation: CASSLAGAKISPLHF.

This clonotype occurred many times. The chain carries TRBV7-9 and TRBJ2-1; 10 bases are shared with TRBD2. This CDR3 region has 16 residues. V was pared by 0 bases and J by 5 bases, with 4 bases of the junction left unmatched. In germline, CDR1 is SEHNR, CDR2 FQNEAQ (reference sequence). As DNA, the CDR3 is TGTGCCAGCAGCTTAGCCCTAGCGGGGGAGCACAATGAGCAGTTCTTC. As protein: CASSLALAGEHNEQFF.

This clonotype occurred a few times. The chain has TRBV7-2 and TRBJ2-3, with no clear D. The CDR3 totals 13 residues. Germline-derived CDR1 and CDR2 are SGHTA and FQGNSA. Trimming cost V 4 bases and J 6 bases, with 11 bases left between them. The CDR3 sequence: CASSSQIRDTQYF. CDR3 sequence (DNA): TGTGCCAGCAGCTCACAAATTAGGGATACGCAGTATTTT.

This clonotype was counted a few times. This chain links TRBV27 with TRBJ1-5, with a possible D match to TRBD1 (5 bases). The germline gives CDR1 MNHEY, CDR2 SMNVEV (reference sequence). V was pared by 0 bases and J by 4 bases, with 13 bases between. The CDR3 is made up of 16 amino acids. Here the CDR3 reads CASSLSGQLSNQPQHF. The CDR3 nucleotides are TGTGCCAGCAGTTTATCGGGGCAGCTTTCGAATCAGCCCCAGCATTTT.

This chain links TRBV19 with TRBJ2-1, with D maybe TRBD2 (5 bases). The V end lost 4 bases, the J end lost 10 bases, and 17 bases lay between the germline ends. The CDR3 totals 14 residues. Per germline, CDR1 LNHDA and CDR2 SQIVND (reference sequence). The CDR3 loop is CASSKSHGVGEQFF. The CDR3 nucleotides are TGTGCCAGTAGTAAGAGCCACGGGGTAGGCGAGCAGTTCTTC.

The chain is built from TRBV28 and TRBJ2-1; 7 positions match TRBD1. Looked up from germline, CDR1 is MDHEN and CDR2 is SYDVKM. This CDR3 region has 14 residues. The junction had 11 bases not matched to a gene; V was cut back by 6 bases and J by 9 bases. The CDR3 DNA reads TGTGCCAGCAGGGATAGGGGGCGTTCTGGTGAGCAGTTCTTC. This codes for CASRDRGRSGEQFF.

This clonotype has a count of ten or more. The chain has TRBV28 and TRBJ2-5; D gene unclear. The germline CDR1 and CDR2 sequences are MDHEN and SYDVKM. The CDR3 extends over 14 amino acids. The V gene lost 5 bases and the J gene lost 1 base, with 11 bases spanning the gap. CDR3 coding DNA: TGTGCCAGCAGTATGGCGGCAGCCCAAGAGACCCAGTACTTC. It encodes CASSMAAAQETQYF.

The table lists this clonotype with a few counts. J is TRBJ2-1 and V is TRBV20-1; TRBD2 matches at 13 bases. The CDR3 is 16 residues long. V trimming: 0 bases; J trimming: 8 bases; junction bases outside the gene matches: 7. In germline, CDR1 is DFQATT, CDR2 SNEGSKA (reference sequence). The CDR3 reads CSARESGLAGTDEQFF. The CDR3 DNA is TGCAGTGCTAGAGAATCGGGACTAGCGGGGACCGATGAGCAGTTCTTC.

In its sample, this clonotype was seen a few times. The DNA of the CDR3 is TGTGCCAGCAGTGACGACCCAGGGGGCACAGATACGCAGTATTTT. Protein: CASSDDPGGTDTQYF. The chain uses TRBV6-4 and TRBJ2-3, with a possible D match to TRBD1 (6 bases). The length of the CDR3 is 15 residues. Trimming removed 2 bases at V and 1 base at J, with 10 bases between. Germline values: CDR1 MRHNA, CDR2 SNTAGT.

This clonotype showed up just once. The chain recombines TRBV3-1 with TRBJ2-5, with 8 bases identical to TRBD2. The J segment lost 0 bases and the V segment lost 6 bases, leaving 6 bases of the junction unmatched. CDR1 and CDR2 from the germline V gene are LGHDT and YNNKEL (reference sequence). The CDR3 runs to 15 residues. The CDR3 DNA is TGTGCCAGCAGACTCGGGGGGGGGTACCAAGAGACCCAGTACTTC. Translating it yields CASRLGGGYQETQYF.

The chain has TRBV2 and TRBJ1-2; D is unclear. Trimming took 8 bases from V and 8 from J, leaving 9 bases between them. Germline lookup yields CDR1 SNHLY and CDR2 FYNNEI. This CDR3 is 10 amino acids long. CDR3 DNA: TGTGCCAGCCAAACGGAGGGCTACACCTTC. It codes for CASQTEGYTF.

In its sample, this clonotype was seen a few times. The CDR3 loop is CASSLYRRTGSEAFF. The CDR3 DNA reads as TGTGCCAGCAGCCTTTATCGACGGACGGGGTCTGAAGCTTTCTTT. The rearrangement links TRBV5-4 to TRBJ1-1; no firm D call. Trimming left V 4 bases short and J 6 bases short, with 19 bases between. Germline CDR1 and CDR2: SGHNT and YYREEE (reference sequence). The CDR3 is 15 amino acids.

This clonotype was picked up one time. The rearrangement joins TRBV30 to TRBJ1-1, with D uncertain. CDR1 and CDR2 from the germline V gene are GTSNPN and SVGIG (reference sequence). The CDR3 extends over 13 amino acids. V lost 2 bases and J lost 7, with 14 bases in between. The CDR3 DNA is TGTGCCTGGAGTCCCGCTGACGGGAATGAAGCTTTCTTT. Protein sequence: CAWSPADGNEAFF. The full variable domain, in which reference TRBV30 and TRBJ1-1 provide the parts outside the CDR3, is SQTIHQWPATLVQPVGSPLSLECTVEGTSNPNLYWYRQAAGRGLQLLFYSVGIGQISSEVPQNLSASRPQDRQFILSSKKLLLSDSGFYLCAWSPADGNEAFFGQGTRLTVV.

The chain joins TRBV7-2 to TRBJ2-5; D remains unclear. Trimming left V 6 bases short and J 5 bases short, with 16 bases between. The CDR3 runs to 14 residues. Germline values: CDR1 SGHTA, CDR2 FQGNSA. DNA for the CDR3: TGTGCCAGCAGTTATAGTCTTGGGCGGGAGACCCAGTACTTC. Its translation: CASSYSLGRETQYF.

In its sample, this clonotype was seen a few times. The chain has TRBV20-1 and TRBJ2-1; TRBD2 aligns across 11 bases. The germline CDR1 and CDR2 sequences are DFQATT and SNEGSKA (reference sequence). V was pared by 2 bases and J by 7 bases, with 16 bases of the junction left unmatched. CDR3 length equals 18 residues. The CDR3 region is CSARTPLPLAGGVNEQFF. CDR3 coding DNA: TGCAGTGCTAGAACCCCCTTACCTCTAGCGGGGGGCGTTAATGAGCAGTTCTTC.

This clonotype was counted only a few times. The chain links TRBV29-1 to TRBJ1-1; the D is unclear. This CDR3 has 12 residues. Trimming cost V 4 bases and J 5 bases, with 11 bases left between them. Germline loops: CDR1 SQVTM, CDR2 ANQGSEA. CDR3 nucleotides: TGCAGCGTTGGGGATACGAGGACTGAAGCTTTCTTT. Encoded protein: CSVGDTRTEAFF.

This clonotype was seen a few times. V gene TRBV12-3 or TRBV12-4 combines with J gene TRBJ2-1, with D possibly being TRBD2 (7 bases). The CDR3 sequence is 15 residues long. Trimming left V 3 bases short and J 2 bases short, with 11 bases between. CDR3 in amino acids: CASSFGGPPYNEQFF. CDR3 sequence (DNA): TGTGCCAGCAGTTTCGGGGGGCCCCCCTACAATGAGCAGTTCTTC.

This clonotype occurred many times. V is TRBV4-3 and J is TRBJ1-6; D is possibly TRBD1 (5 bases). The germline CDR1 and CDR2 sequences are LGHNA and YSLEER. The V end lost 2 bases, the J end lost 10 bases, and 15 bases lay between the germline ends. CDR3 length: 15 residues. CDR3 in amino acids: CASSQSGGRDSPLHF. In DNA form, the CDR3 reads TGCGCCAGCAGCCAAAGTGGCGGCAGGGACTCACCCCTCCACTTT.

This clonotype was seen a handful of times. The rearrangement uses TRBV10-3 and TRBJ2-7; D possibly corresponds to TRBD2 (6 bases). Trimming pared 6 bases from V and 6 bases from J, leaving 9 bases between. Germline assignment: CDR1 ENHRY and CDR2 SYGVKD. CDR3 length: 11 amino acids. CDR3 amino acids: CAISAAGEQYF. CDR3 nucleotides: TGTGCCATCAGCGCAGCGGGCGAGCAGTACTTC.

This clonotype was seen only a few times. The chain employs TRBV7-9 and TRBJ2-5; D might be TRBD1 or TRBD2, each matching 5 bases. The CDR3 runs 14 residues. CDR1 SEHNR and CDR2 FQNEAQ come from the germline V gene (reference sequence). The V gene lost 5 bases and the J gene lost 2 bases, with 12 bases spanning the gap. The CDR3 region is CASSPGSVQETQYF. For the CDR3, the DNA is TGTGCCAGCAGCCCAGGGAGTGTGCAAGAGACCCAGTACTTC.

Ten or more counts support this clonotype. CDR3 DNA: TGTGCCAGCAGCCCCTCTGGGGGGAACTATGGCTACACCTTC. Translation gives CASSPSGGNYGYTF. The V call is TRBV14, the J call TRBJ1-2; D is perhaps TRBD1 (5 bases). Germline V gene lookup returns CDR1 SGHDN and CDR2 FVKESK. This CDR3 comprises 14 residues. V lost 4 bases and J lost 2, with 11 bases in between.

This clonotype was seen ten or more times. This rearrangement joins TRBV29-1 to TRBJ2-1; 7 nucleotides line up with TRBD1. The CDR3 runs 16 residues. Per germline, CDR1 SQVTM and CDR2 ANQGSEA. J lost 2 bases, V lost 6 bases, and 13 bases had no gene match. The CDR3 nucleotides are TGCAGCGTCTTCTTACAGGGGAGTGGGGCCTACAATGAGCAGTTCTTC. Its protein product is CSVFLQGSGAYNEQFF.

The chain couples TRBV6-2 or TRBV6-3 to TRBJ2-5; D may be TRBD2 (6 bases). Trimming shortened V by 6 bases and J by 4 bases, and 18 bases separated the two germline ends. The germline CDR1 and CDR2 sequences are MNHEY and SVGEGT. This CDR3 spans 15 amino acids. CDR3 protein: CASRPARETVETQYF. The CDR3, as DNA: TGTGCCAGCAGACCTGCGCGGGAAACAGTAGAGACCCAGTACTTC.

In this sample, this clonotype turned up a few times. The chain links TRBV7-3 to TRBJ2-2; D is possibly TRBD1 or TRBD2 (6 bases each). CDR1 and CDR2 from the germline V gene are SGHTA and FQGTGA. Trimming shortened V by 0 bases and J by 2 bases, and 13 bases separated the two germline ends. The CDR3 runs 17 residues. The CDR3 sequence: CASSLTGWGANTGELFF. CDR3 DNA: TGTGCCAGCAGCTTAACGGGATGGGGGGCAAACACCGGGGAGCTGTTTTTT.

This clonotype was detected a few times. This sequence may be a read error, since a much larger clone differs from it by one base. The chain couples TRBV20-1 to TRBJ2-7; 10 bases align to TRBD2. The CDR3 is 16 amino acids. From germline, CDR1 is DFQATT and CDR2 SNEGSKA (reference sequence). The CDR3 sequence is CCARDVLAGMSYEQYF. In nucleotides, the CDR3 is TGCTGTGCTAGAGATGTACTAGCGGGGATGTCCTACGAGCAGTACTTC.

This clonotype turned up a few times. The J gene is TRBJ2-1, the V gene TRBV27, with 12 nucleotides matching TRBD2. Germline V gene lookup returns CDR1 MNHEY and CDR2 SMNVEV (reference sequence). With 8 bases clipped from V and 13 bases from J, the junction kept 6 bases outside the gene matches. The CDR3 consists of 12 residues. CDR3 bases: TGTGCCAGCTTGACTAGCGGGGGCCCTCAGTTCTTC. Residues: CASLTSGGPQFF.

This clonotype appeared a few times. V and J are TRBV25-1 and TRBJ2-7; 9 bases are a match to TRBD1. The length of the CDR3 is 16 residues. Germline V CDR1 and CDR2: MGHDK, SYGVNS. V was pared by 2 bases and J by 5 bases, with 10 bases of the junction left unmatched. CDR3 sequence: CASSEVPGTGTHEQYF. The CDR3, as DNA: TGTGCCAGCAGTGAAGTTCCCGGGACAGGGACTCACGAGCAGTACTTC.

This clonotype has only a few counts. The chain is built from TRBV4-3 and TRBJ1-3; TRBD1 is a possible D gene (5 bases). V lost 3 bases and J 0 bases, leaving 15 bases between the germline ends. Germline CDR1 and CDR2: LGHNA and YSLEER. This CDR3 has 17 amino acids. This chain's CDR3 is CASSHRLQDTSGNTIYF. CDR3 DNA: TGCGCCAGCAGCCACAGATTACAGGACACCTCTGGAAACACCATATATTTT.